This TCR beta chain comes out of a study of circulating and synovial CD4+ cells in juvenile arthritis. The repertoire was sequenced with immunoSEQ multiplex PCR; TCRdb's copy has only in-frame clones and lacks some. Of about 32,000 clones in the sample, just under 95% were seen once. Germline CDR1 reads MDHEN; CDR2 reads SYDVKM. Trimming left V 4 bases short and J 7 bases short, with 14 bases between. CDR3 size: 14 residues. This receptor was taken from a human donor with juvenile idiopathic arthritis. The sequenced sample consisted of CD4+ T cells from blood. This chain joins TRBV28 and TRBJ2-1, with a weak D call TRBD1 (6 bases). The CDR3 is CASSSGTPENEQFF. The CDR3 DNA reads TGTGCCAGCAGTTCCGGGACACCGGAAAATGAGCAGTTCTTC. The whole variable domain, remainder taken from reference TRBV28 and TRBJ2-1, is DVKVTQSSRYLVKRTGEKVFLECVQDMDHENMFWYRQDPGLGLRLIYFSYDVKMKEKGDIPEGYSVSREKKERFSLILESASTNQTSMYLCASSSGTPENEQFFGPGTRLTVL.